This is a list of T cell receptor beta chains from one sample in a study of regulatory T cells in long-lasting Graves disease. MiXCR, run by TCRdb on the multiplex PCR reads, gives a single entry per CDR3 protein. The sample yields 550,000 to 650,000 distinct CDR3 sequences, 15% to 20% seen once. A further study also used this sample, focusing on T cells in Graves' hyperthyroidism and ophthalmopathy.

The source material was peripheral blood mononuclear cells (PBMCs), sampled at new diagnosis, from a patient treated with antithyroid drugs. These receptors all stem from a man between 18 and 29 years old with Graves disease. The CDR3 runs from the conserved cysteine through the conserved F or W. The order of the fields is CDR3 length, clone size, V gene, J gene, D gene, CDR3 protein, CDR3 DNA. D genes are given only for firm matches. A row's size may be missing; if present it is once, few, many or a size class.

13	many	TRBV29-1	TRBJ2-7	TRBD1	CSVGRQGAYEQYF	TGCAGCGTTGGCCGGCAGGGGGCCTACGAGCAGTACTTC
11	few	TRBV12-3/TRBV12-4	TRBJ1-1	NA	CAGSPWAEAFF	TGTGCCGGCAGCCCCTGGGCCGAAGCTTTCTTT
15	NA	TRBV5-5	TRBJ2-7	NA	CASSLDGTIAYEQYF	TGTGCCAGCAGCCTTGATGGGACAATTGCATACGAGCAGTACTTC
14	NA	TRBV20-1	TRBJ2-1	NA	CSARAPYSYNEQFF	TGCAGTGCTAGGGCCCCGTACTCCTACAATGAGCAGTTCTTC
12	few	TRBV29-1	TRBJ2-7	TRBD1	CSIGTGDYEQYF	TGCAGCATAGGGACAGGGGACTACGAGCAGTACTTC
16	NA	TRBV29-1	TRBJ1-3	TRBD1	CSVLSGTGDSGNTIYF	TGCAGCGTTCTTTCCGGGACAGGGGATTCTGGAAACACCATATATTTT
13	few	TRBV27	TRBJ2-7	TRBD2	CATSGSGSREQYF	TGTGCCACCTCGGGTAGCGGGAGTAGGGAGCAGTACTTC
14	many	TRBV5-1	TRBJ2-1	NA	CASSDGQWGEEQFF	TGCGCCAGCAGCGACGGACAGTGGGGCGAGGAGCAGTTCTTC
13	few	TRBV20-1	TRBJ1-1	NA	CSARTGPNTEAFF	TGCAGTGCTAGGACAGGACCGAACACTGAAGCTTTCTTT
16	few	TRBV5-6	TRBJ2-3	NA	CASSLVGVKAVDTQYF	TGTGCCAGCAGCTTGGTAGGGGTTAAGGCGGTAGATACGCAGTATTTT
14	many	TRBV2	TRBJ2-1	NA	CASSGVGSYNEQFF	TGTGCCAGCAGTGGAGTGGGATCCTACAATGAGCAGTTCTTC
12	many	TRBV2	TRBJ2-3	NA	CASSAGGDTQYF	TGTGCCAGCAGTGCAGGAGGGGATACGCAGTATTTT
14	many	TRBV5-6	TRBJ2-7	NA	CASSFPGPLYEQYF	TGTGCCAGCAGCTTCCCGGGACCACTTTACGAGCAGTACTTC
16	many	TRBV12-3/TRBV12-4	TRBJ1-5	NA	CASSSGQPYSNQPQHF	TGTGCCAGCAGTTCCGGACAGCCTTATAGCAATCAGCCCCAGCATTTT
15	NA	TRBV5-6	TRBJ2-1	NA	CASSSPLKLYNEQFF	TGTGCCAGCAGTTCCCCTTTGAAGCTATACAATGAGCAGTTCTTC
14	few	TRBV19	TRBJ2-7	NA	CASSAKGPFYEQYF	TGTGCCAGTAGTGCAAAGGGACCGTTCTACGAGCAGTACTTC
16	many	TRBV7-2	TRBJ2-3	NA	CASSLAGAGGGDTQYF	TGTGCCAGCAGCTTAGCGGGGGCAGGGGGAGGTGATACGCAGTATTTT
14	few	TRBV20-1	TRBJ1-1	NA	CSARENRVGTEAFF	TGCAGTGCTAGAGAGAACAGGGTTGGCACTGAAGCTTTCTTT
16	many	TRBV12-5	TRBJ1-2	TRBD1	CASGSPGQGTTYGYTF	TGTGCTAGTGGTTCCCCCGGACAGGGGACGACCTATGGCTACACCTTC
14	NA	TRBV20-1	TRBJ1-1	NA	CSASAGNSDTEAFF	TGCAGTGCTAGTGCCGGCAATAGCGACACTGAAGCTTTCTTT
18	few	TRBV6-2/TRBV6-3	TRBJ2-3	TRBD2	CASSYSPSGRAAADTQYF	TGTGCCAGCAGTTACTCGCCGAGCGGGAGGGCCGCGGCAGATACGCAGTATTTT
17	NA	TRBV27	TRBJ1-1	TRBD1	CASSSPDRGLWNTEAFF	TGTGCCAGCAGTTCCCCGGACAGGGGGCTATGGAACACTGAAGCTTTCTTT
14	NA	TRBV27	TRBJ2-7	TRBD2	CASSTSGPYYEQYF	TGTGCCAGCTCCACTAGCGGACCCTACTACGAGCAGTACTTC
15	NA	TRBV5-5	TRBJ1-5	NA	CASSLEGFSNQPQHF	TGTGCCAGCAGCTTAGAGGGGTTCAGCAATCAGCCCCAGCATTTT
16	NA	TRBV25-1	TRBJ2-3	TRBD1	CASSGGQGPSTDTQYF	TGTGCCAGCAGTGGGGGACAGGGGCCAAGCACAGATACGCAGTATTTT
15	NA	TRBV11-2	TRBJ2-1	NA	CASSLEGSVRNEQFF	TGTGCCAGCAGCTTAGAGGGGAGTGTTCGCAATGAGCAGTTCTTC
13	many	TRBV20-1	TRBJ2-5	TRBD1	CSARRDSRETQYF	TGCAGTGCTCGCCGGGACAGTAGGGAGACCCAGTACTTC
13	many	TRBV7-9	TRBJ2-7	NA	CASSLARDARPYF	TGTGCCAGCAGCTTAGCGCGGGACGCTAGACCGTACTTC
14	many	TRBV7-2	TRBJ2-1	TRBD1	CASTSGQGANEQFF	TGTGCCAGCACGTCGGGACAGGGGGCTAATGAGCAGTTCTTC
15	NA	TRBV5-1	TRBJ1-2	NA	CASSLAETVDYGYTF	TGCGCCAGCAGCTTGGCGGAGACAGTGGACTATGGCTACACCTTC
13	many	TRBV3-1	TRBJ1-2	NA	CASSPTGWYGYTF	TGTGCCAGCAGCCCAACAGGGTGGTATGGCTACACCTTC
14	many	TRBV2	TRBJ2-3	TRBD2	CANGDVAGADTQYF	TGTGCCAACGGTGACGTAGCGGGAGCAGATACGCAGTATTTT
12	few	TRBV12-3/TRBV12-4	TRBJ2-1	NA	CASSFMGDEQFF	TGTGCCAGCAGTTTTATGGGGGATGAGCAGTTCTTC
16	NA	TRBV13	TRBJ2-2	TRBD1	CANSSGQGWEPGELFF	TGTGCCAACAGCTCTGGACAGGGATGGGAACCCGGGGAGCTGTTTTTT
12	many	TRBV6-2/TRBV6-3	TRBJ2-1	NA	CASSGRRTEQFF	TGTGCCAGCAGTGGACGCCGTACTGAGCAGTTCTTC
17	NA	TRBV7-9	TRBJ2-4	NA	CASSPIGAGVAKNIQYF	TGTGCCAGCAGCCCAATTGGGGCCGGCGTAGCCAAAAACATTCAGTACTTC
15	many	TRBV12-3/TRBV12-4	TRBJ1-2	NA	CASSFPRETGYGYTF	TGTGCCAGCAGTTTCCCCAGGGAAACGGGCTATGGCTACACCTTC